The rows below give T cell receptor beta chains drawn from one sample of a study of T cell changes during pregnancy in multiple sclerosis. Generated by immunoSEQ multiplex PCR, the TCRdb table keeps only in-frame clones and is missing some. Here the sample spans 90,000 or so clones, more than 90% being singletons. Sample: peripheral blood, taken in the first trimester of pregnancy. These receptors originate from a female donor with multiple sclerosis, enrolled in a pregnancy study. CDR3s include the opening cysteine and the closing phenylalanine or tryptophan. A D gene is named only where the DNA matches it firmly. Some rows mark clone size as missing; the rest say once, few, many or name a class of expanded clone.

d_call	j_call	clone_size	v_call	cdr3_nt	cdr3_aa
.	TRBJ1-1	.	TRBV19	TGTGCCAGTAGTATAGAGGGAGGAACTGAAGCTTTCTTT	CASSIEGGTEAFF
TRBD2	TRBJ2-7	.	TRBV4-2	TGTGCCAGCAGCCAAGAAAGCGGGAGTCTCAACGAGCAGTACTTC	CASSQESGSLNEQYF
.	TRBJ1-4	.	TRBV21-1	TGTGCCAGCAGACGCCGTTGCGACAGGGATGAAAAACTGTTTTTT	CASRRRCDRDEKLFF
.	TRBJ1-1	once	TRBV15	TGTGCCACCAGCAGAGATACGGGGGACACTGAAGCTTTCTTT	CATSRDTGDTEAFF
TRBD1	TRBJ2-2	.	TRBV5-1	TGCGCCAGCAGCGCGGGACAGGCCACCGGGGAGCTGTTTTTT	CASSAGQATGELFF
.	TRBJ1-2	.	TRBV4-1	TGCGCCAGCAGCCAAGAAAGCGGGCGCGGCTATGGCTACACCTTC	CASSQESGRGYGYTF
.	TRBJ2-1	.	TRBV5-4	TGTGCCAGCAGCCCAAAGGAGGGACGCAGCTCCTACAATGAGCAGTTCTTC	CASSPKEGRSSYNEQFF
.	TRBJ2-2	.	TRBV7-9	TGTGCCAGCAGCTTCAGAAAGAACACCGGGGAGCTGTTTTTT	CASSFRKNTGELFF
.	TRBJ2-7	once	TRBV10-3	TGTGCCATCAGTGACATGGTGAGTCGTTCCTACGAGCAGTACTTC	CAISDMVSRSYEQYF
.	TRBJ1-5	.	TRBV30	TGTGCCTGGAATCCGGACAGCTTCAATCAGCCCCAGCATTTT	CAWNPDSFNQPQHF
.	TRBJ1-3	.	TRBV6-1	TGTGCCAGCAGGGGCGCTGGAAACACCATATATTTT	CASRGAGNTIYF
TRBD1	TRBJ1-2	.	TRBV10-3	TGTGCCATCAGCCCGACAGGGGATGGCTACACCTTC	CAISPTGDGYTF
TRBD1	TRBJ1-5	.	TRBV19	TGTGCCAGTAGTGTAGGGACAGGGGGCGGTCAGCCCCAGCATTTT	CASSVGTGGGQPQHF
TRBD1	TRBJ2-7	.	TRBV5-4	TGTGCCAGCAGTTCCGGGACAGTAGCCGAGCAGTACTTC	CASSSGTVAEQYF
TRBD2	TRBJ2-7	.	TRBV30	TGTGCCTGGAGCCTGACGGGGGGGGCCGAGCAGTACTTC	CAWSLTGGAEQYF
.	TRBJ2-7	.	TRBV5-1	TGCGCCAGCAGCTTGGACAGGGCTGAGCAGTACTTC	CASSLDRAEQYF